A selection of T cell receptor beta chains follows, all from one sample in a study of T cell responses to AZD1222 COVID-19 vaccine. Profiling relied on immunoSEQ multiplex PCR, and the TCRdb table lists in-frame clones only, not all of them. The sample yields 150,000 or so clones, approximately 90% seen once. The specimen was peripheral blood, collected on day 0 of AZD1222 vaccination. These receptor sequences come from an adult in good health. Each CDR3 is given with its conserved first and last residue. The D gene is left open where the match is weak. Part of the rows lack a size; the others show once, few, many or a class for expanded clones.

d_gene	j_gene	abundance	v_gene	CDR3aa	CDR3nt
TRBD2	TRBJ2-7	NA	TRBV7-2	CASSSSALAGSIDEQYF	TGTGCCAGCAGCTCTTCCGCCCTAGCGGGAAGTATCGACGAGCAGTACTTC
NA	TRBJ1-5	NA	TRBV19	CASSIRDGNQPQHF	TGTGCCAGTAGTATACGGGACGGGAATCAGCCCCAGCATTTT
TRBD2	TRBJ2-3	NA	TRBV28	CASSLAGGQRDTQYF	TGTGCCAGCAGTTTAGCGGGAGGTCAGAGAGATACGCAGTATTTT
NA	TRBJ2-2	NA	TRBV5-1	CASSSPGLSTGELFF	TGCGCCAGCAGCTCACCGGGACTTAGTACCGGGGAGCTGTTTTTT
TRBD1	TRBJ2-7	NA	TRBV5-6	CASSPNKGQAYYEQYF	TGTGCCAGCAGCCCCAACAAGGGACAGGCCTACTACGAGCAGTACTTC
NA	TRBJ2-5	NA	TRBV6-5	CASSTQGTQYF	TGTGCCAGCAGTACGCAAGGGACCCAGTACTTC
TRBD1	TRBJ1-5	NA	TRBV4-1	CASSPSGQGASNQPQHF	TGCGCCAGCAGCCCCTCCGGGCAGGGGGCGAGCAATCAGCCCCAGCATTTT
NA	TRBJ1-1	NA	TRBV13	CASSLRRTEAFF	TGTGCCAGCAGCCTCCGCCGGACTGAAGCTTTCTTT
NA	TRBJ1-2	NA	TRBV27	CASSHGDLYGYTF	TGTGCCAGCAGTCATGGGGATCTCTATGGCTACACCTTC
NA	TRBJ2-3	NA	TRBV4-2	CASTLGGAGDTDTQYF	TGTGCCAGCACTCTCGGGGGCGCGGGGGATACAGATACGCAGTATTTT
NA	TRBJ1-1	NA	TRBV28	CASSPYHRVRTEAFF	TGTGCCAGCAGTCCCTACCACAGGGTGCGCACTGAAGCTTTCTTT
NA	TRBJ1-1	once	TRBV2	CASSARSKNTEAFF	TGTGCCAGCAGTGCCCGTAGCAAGAACACTGAAGCTTTCTTT
TRBD1	TRBJ1-3	NA	TRBV27	CASRQGGGNTIYF	TGTGCCAGCAGACAAGGGGGCGGAAACACCATATATTTT
NA	TRBJ2-3	NA	TRBV12-5	CASGLVGGDTQYF	TGTGCTAGTGGTTTGGTGGGAGGAGATACGCAGTATTTT
NA	TRBJ1-2	NA	TRBV3-1/TRBV3-2	CASSQDLPGAGSYTF	TGTGCCAGCAGCCAAGATCTCCCAGGGGCGGGGAGCTACACCTTC
NA	TRBJ1-5	NA	TRBV15	CATSRADQPQHF	TGTGCCACCAGCAGAGCTGATCAGCCCCAGCATTTT
TRBD2	TRBJ2-4	NA	TRBV7-9	CASSSLAGAKNIQYF	TGTGCCAGCAGTTCCCTAGCGGGAGCCAAAAACATTCAGTACTTC
TRBD1	TRBJ1-3	NA	TRBV5-1	CASSAAQGAKAGNTIYF	TGCGCCAGCAGCGCCGCACAGGGGGCAAAAGCTGGAAACACCATATATTTT
NA	TRBJ1-1	NA	TRBV5-1	CASSSRGFKNTEAFF	TGCGCCAGCAGCTCTAGGGGGTTCAAAAACACTGAAGCTTTCTTT
TRBD1	TRBJ2-2	NA	TRBV7-2	CASSLGQGWDTGELFF	TGTGCCAGCAGCTTAGGACAGGGGTGGGACACCGGGGAGCTGTTTTTT
TRBD1	TRBJ2-7	NA	TRBV5-1	CASSFDRGSYEQYF	TGCGCCAGCAGCTTCGACAGGGGGTCCTACGAGCAGTACTTC
NA	TRBJ2-3	NA	TRBV6-5	CASSYSPGTDTQYF	TGTGCCAGCAGTTACTCCCCAGGCACAGATACGCAGTATTTT
NA	TRBJ1-2	NA	TRBV28	CASSSGTRGNYGYTF	TGTGCCAGCAGTTCGGGGACTCGAGGGAACTATGGCTACACCTTC
NA	TRBJ1-2	NA	TRBV6-5	CASSSGRIYGYTF	TGTGCCAGCAGCTCGGGACGGATCTATGGCTACACCTTC
TRBD2	TRBJ2-1	NA	TRBV13	CASSLEAGGAQNEQFF	TGTGCCAGCAGCTTAGAAGCGGGGGGAGCTCAAAATGAGCAGTTCTTC
TRBD2	TRBJ2-1	NA	TRBV10-3	CAISVASGYNEQFF	TGTGCCATCAGTGTTGCTAGCGGCTACAATGAGCAGTTCTTC
NA	TRBJ2-1	NA	TRBV5-1	CASSLVESSYNEQFF	TGCGCCAGCAGCTTGGTTGAGAGCTCCTACAATGAGCAGTTCTTC
TRBD1	TRBJ1-2	many	TRBV5-4	CASSHPLEGAHGYTF	TGTGCCAGCAGTCACCCGCTGGAGGGGGCTCATGGCTACACCTTC
NA	TRBJ2-5	NA	TRBV10-2	CATSRSGETQYF	TGCGCCACCTCAAGGAGCGGGGAGACCCAGTACTTC
NA	TRBJ2-7	NA	TRBV4-2	CASSQGAAAYEQYF	TGTGCCAGCAGCCAAGGGGCGGCAGCCTACGAGCAGTACTTC
NA	TRBJ1-1	NA	TRBV10-1	CASSVRTLGENTEAFF	TGCGCCAGCAGTGTACGGACCCTGGGTGAAAACACTGAAGCTTTCTTT
TRBD1	TRBJ2-1	NA	TRBV5-4	CASSRGQANNEQFF	TGTGCCAGCAGCAGGGGACAGGCTAACAATGAGCAGTTCTTC
NA	TRBJ1-2	NA	TRBV30	CAWGRVSGYTF	TGTGCCTGGGGGAGGGTGAGTGGCTACACCTTC
NA	TRBJ1-1	once	TRBV6-5	CASSAQSAHEEAFF	TGTGCCAGCAGCGCCCAGTCTGCCCATGAGGAAGCTTTCTTT
TRBD1	TRBJ1-1	NA	TRBV25-1	CASRTRGLNMNTEAFF	TGTGCCAGCAGAACGAGGGGGCTTAACATGAACACTGAAGCTTTCTTT
NA	TRBJ1-5	NA	TRBV15	CATSRRAISSNQPQHF	TGTGCCACCAGCAGACGGGCAATTTCAAGCAATCAGCCCCAGCATTTT
NA	TRBJ1-2	NA	TRBV19	CASSRGLRGASDYGYTF	TGTGCCAGTAGTAGGGGCTTACGCGGGGCCTCTGACTATGGCTACACCTTC
NA	TRBJ2-7	NA	TRBV30	CAWRPLGGISYEQYF	TGTGCCTGGAGACCCCTCGGAGGGATATCCTACGAGCAGTACTTC
NA	TRBJ1-1	NA	TRBV7-2	CASSFLQGAEAFF	TGTGCCAGCAGCTTCCTACAGGGCGCTGAAGCTTTCTTT
TRBD2	TRBJ2-3	NA	TRBV6-5	CASSSHRTSGTDTQYF	TGTGCCAGCAGTTCTCACCGGACTAGCGGAACAGATACGCAGTATTTT
TRBD1	TRBJ1-4	NA	TRBV3-1/TRBV3-2	CASSLTGGREKLFF	TGTGCCAGCAGCCTCACAGGGGGCCGGGAAAAACTGTTTTTT
NA	TRBJ1-6	NA	TRBV13	CAHKRRGNSPLHF	TGTGCCCACAAGCGACGGGGGAATTCACCCCTCCACTTT
NA	TRBJ1-6	once	TRBV7-2	CASSLGAYNSPLHF	TGTGCCAGCAGCTTGGGAGCCTATAATTCACCCCTCCACTTT
TRBD1	TRBJ1-2	NA	TRBV6-5	CASRRDSNYGYTF	TGTGCCAGCAGGAGGGACAGTAACTATGGCTACACCTTC
NA	TRBJ1-1	NA	TRBV23-1	CASSHGGKAVTEAFF	TGCGCCAGCAGTCATGGGGGGAAGGCGGTCACTGAAGCTTTCTTT
NA	TRBJ1-1	NA	TRBV5-4	CASSSARNTEAFF	TGTGCCAGCAGCTCCGCTCGAAACACTGAAGCTTTCTTT
TRBD1	TRBJ1-2	NA	TRBV3-1/TRBV3-2	CASSLPLLPGQGALYTF	TGTGCCAGCAGCCTTCCCCTCCTACCGGGACAGGGGGCGCTTTATACCTTC
NA	TRBJ2-1	NA	TRBV11-2	CASSLVTGEQFF	TGTGCCAGCAGCTTAGTGACGGGCGAGCAGTTCTTC
NA	TRBJ2-1	NA	TRBV13	CASSLGGGIFNEQFF	TGTGCCAGCAGCTTAGGAGGGGGAATCTTCAATGAGCAGTTCTTC
NA	TRBJ2-1	NA	TRBV6-2/TRBV6-3	CASNPPQAPTYNEQFF	TGTGCCAGCAACCCGCCTCAGGCTCCTACCTACAATGAGCAGTTCTTC
NA	TRBJ2-1	NA	TRBV30	CAWSVHQWSSYNEQFF	TGTGCCTGGAGTGTACATCAGTGGAGCTCCTACAATGAGCAGTTCTTC
NA	TRBJ2-1	NA	TRBV28	CASSPPGAQAYNEQFF	TGTGCCAGCAGTCCACCAGGGGCTCAGGCCTACAATGAGCAGTTCTTC